This T cell receptor beta chain came from a study of shared clonotypes between healthy human individuals. Study details: Per donor, CD8 memory used one plate, CD8 naive used two, CD4 memory used three and CD4 naive used three. Study-wide points: Exclusively blood specimens were collected; tissue repertoires likely differ.

Worth noting for this clone: The antigen remains unidentified.

Deep was the level used in running the assay. Every immunoSEQ plate was one replicate of a subset's evenly spread DNA. Using immunoSEQ multiplex PCR, the repertoire was profiled, and TCRdb retains in-frame clones only, with some absent. The table has 2,100,000 or so clones, roughly 95% seen once. Trimming took off 6 bases at V and 2 bases at J, with 11 bases between the two ends. CDR1 is SQVTM, CDR2 ANQGSEA, per germline. The CDR3 sequence is 12 residues long. This rearrangement joins TRBV29-1 to TRBJ2-7; possibly TRBD1 for D (6 bases). The material sequenced was naive CD4+ T cells sorted from blood. Subset described: CD45RA+ positively selected. The clonotype originates from a man younger than 30 in good health. CDR3 region: CSVNQGTYEQYF. CDR3 DNA: TGCAGCGTCAATCAGGGGACCTACGAGCAGTACTTC.